This T cell receptor (beta chain) was identified in a study of blood T cells in healthy people across ages (dated by TCRdb to between 2014 and 2016). For the wider study: In model experiments, template switching captured about one uniquely barcoded TCR beta cDNA molecule for every two T cells. Using deep sequencing normalized with unique cDNA molecular identifiers, the study measured how TCR beta repertoire diversity changes with age. Four age groups were formed from the donors: young (average about 16 years), middle-aged (just under 40), aged (about 62) and long-lived (about 80). Using the same blood draw, the study looked at two additional independent replicas of 1 million unique cDNA reads for two donors, one aged 18 to 30 and the other aged 80 or older.

The library relied on 5' RACE. Sequencing took place on an Illumina HiSeq 2500. A second PCR of roughly 7 to 11 cycles was performed with a sample-barcoded 5' primer and a J-beta primer mix. A unique molecular identifier was introduced onto each TCR beta cDNA molecule by a template-switch 5' adaptor carrying 12 random nucleotides. At least 2.5 million CDR3-containing paired-end reads were obtained from each sample. First-strand cDNA synthesis was performed from all RNA using the Mint cDNA synthesis kit, with priming by a TRBC-specific oligonucleotide. Following uracil-DNA glycosylase treatment, all cDNA underwent a first 18-cycle PCR with the universal primers M1SS and BC2_uni_R. The authors' analysis ran thus. For normalization, 1 million high-quality reads, each with a distinct molecular identifier, were randomly selected from each sample. Instead of being binned into consensus sequences, reads that shared molecular identifiers were thrown out. MiTCR, with a Q25 quality threshold and the strictest error-elimination algorithm, was used for CDR3 identification, clonotype clustering and error correction. Lower-bound total TCR beta diversity was estimated with a nonparametric unseen species model using Euler transformation. Clones were called with MiXCR by TCRdb after fastp trimmed the public reads at Q25, and only in-frame beta chains were retained. Rows are combined by CDR3 protein, so each entry shows the most common genes and DNA. These V and J calls rely on TCRdb rather than the paper's analysis. Across this sample there are over a million distinct CDR3 sequences, with about 25% seen only once. The ten largest clones capture around 0.7% of the sample.

Study-wide conclusions, independent of this receptor: Estimates of total diversity based on one million sequenced T cells were regarded as lower bounds and as underestimates. Observed TCR beta diversity per million T cells fell roughly linearly with age, and a significant reduction was already apparent by age around 44. The percentage of naive T cells measured by flow cytometry correlated strongly with observed TCR beta diversity. The CMV infection status of donors was not known, potentially confounding age-related changes in expanded clonotypes. Bulk unsorted PBMC profiling prevented conclusive comparison of naive and antigen-experienced compartments. Compared with the aged group, more naive CD4+ T cells, fewer expanded clones and increased TCR diversity were shown by the long-lived group, suggesting age selection.

In its sample, this clonotype was seen a few times. This clone's antigen is unknown. No clone much larger than this one lies a single base away; base qualities are absent. The donors were a few dozen Caucasian individuals from Russia, aged about 6 to 100 years, who were systemically healthy. Each donor gave approximately 10 milliliters of peripheral blood, collected into EDTA-treated Vacutainer tubes. Ficoll-Paque density-gradient centrifugation was used to isolate PBMCs, with at least 6.5 million per sample. Total RNA was extracted from PBMCs with Trizol reagent, with at least 6 micrograms obtained per sample. For every donor, flow cytometry on a PBMC aliquot measured the percentage of naive CD45RAhigh/CD27high T cells. As encoded in the germline V gene, CDR1 is SQVTM while CDR2 is ANQGSEA. A distance of 7 bases separates the germline ends of V and J, which lose 4 bases and 0 bases respectively. From the cysteine through the phenylalanine, the CDR3 covers 14 amino acids. Only the CDR3 part of the read is kept: 42 bases, read in frame from the first base.

These data also featured in a second study, about T cells of mothers and their children. Per the second study: The donors were nine systemically healthy Caucasian individuals, made up of three mothers and their six children. cDNA synthesis consumed the entire amount of extracted RNA, loaded at approximately 1.4 ug RNA in each 15 ul reaction. In the second PCR, sample barcodes and 2-4 random nucleotides were introduced via the M1S primer. Over 9 million TCR beta CDR3 reads came from each mother, compared with some 3.1 million reads from each child. Thymic selection similarly shapes TCR recombination output in related and unrelated pairs, with minor effect from inherited differences. Normalized repertoire overlap was always slightly but never significantly higher in related than unrelated mother-child pairs. No persistent microchimeric T cell clones were detected, at a sensitivity of roughly 100 clones per million clonotypes. The study used deep NGS to compare TCR beta repertoires of mothers and children, seeking features distinguishing related mother-child pairs from unrelated individuals. The mean age was around 42 +/- 4 years for the mothers and about 12 +/- 4 years for the children. After adapter ligation with NEBNext reagents, the libraries were sequenced on Illumina HiSeq 2000 with 100+100 nt paired-end reads. To prevent cross-contamination, the mother and child libraries were prepared one month apart and sequenced in separate runs. For each donor, somewhere between roughly 450,000 and 2,100,000 distinct TCR beta clonotypes were identified. Naive TCR beta clonotypes were estimated from low-frequency clonotypes matched to each donor's FACS-determined naive share, without sorting.

The receptor chain draws on TRBV29-1 and TRBJ2-6, with the D segment identity uncertain. The receptor comes from a girl aged 2 to 9 in good health. Sample: blood. The DNA sequence follows: TGCAGCGTTGCGGAAAGCTCTGGGGCCAACGTCCTGACTTTC. This gives the protein CSVAESSGANVLTF.